This T cell receptor (beta chain) was observed in a study of blood T cell repertoires in COVID-19. Whole-study context: Acute and convalescent COVID-19 samples came from the United States, Italy and Spain.

Per the germline V gene, CDR1 is MNHEY and CDR2 is SMNVEV (reference sequence). Trimming at V came to 8 bases and at J to 0 bases, leaving 6 bases not matched to a gene. The CDR3 totals 14 residues. TCRdb keeps only in-frame clones here, not all; method: immunoSEQ multiplex PCR. The data hold over 150,000 clones, with roughly 85% observed a single time. The rearrangement uses TRBV27 and TRBJ1-1; 7 bases map to TRBD1. This sequence was found in a woman aged 65 to 85 with acute or convalescent COVID-19. Specimen: peripheral blood. The CDR3 loop reads CASGGQPMNTEAFF. In DNA, the CDR3 is TGTGCCAGCGGGGGACAGCCGATGAACACTGAAGCTTTCTTT.